Listed below are T cell receptor beta chains from one sample, sequenced in a study of blood T cells in healthy people across ages. MiXCR was run by TCRdb on the 5' RACE reads, yielding one entry per CDR3 protein. This table holds 800,000 to 950,000 distinct CDR3 sequences, under 40% found once. The specimen sequenced was blood. Receptor source: a man between 18 and 35 years old in good health. CDR3s include the opening cysteine and the closing phenylalanine or tryptophan. D genes are given only for firm matches. Some rows mark clone size as missing; the rest say once, few, many or name a class of expanded clone.

TRBV20-1	14	-	TRBJ1-3	-	CSAPTVGSGNTIYF	TGCAGTGCTCCCACGGTGGGCTCTGGAAACACCATATATTTT
TRBV2	16	TRBD1	TRBJ1-1	-	CASRGSSGQGPTEAFF	TGTGCCAGCAGGGGGTCCTCGGGACAGGGGCCCACTGAAGCTTTCTTT
TRBV2	14	TRBD1	TRBJ1-1	-	CASRNRGTGTEAFF	TGTGCCAGCAGGAACAGGGGTACTGGCACTGAAGCTTTCTTT
TRBV5-6	17	TRBD2	TRBJ2-1	few	CASSRGLAESSYNEQFF	TGTGCCAGCAGCCGAGGACTAGCGGAGAGCTCCTACAATGAGCAGTTCTTC
TRBV28	15	TRBD1	TRBJ2-7	-	CASSLRGQGINEQYF	TGTGCCAGCAGTTTACGCGGACAGGGAATCAATGAGCAGTACTTC
TRBV12-5	13	-	TRBJ2-5	-	CASGKSSRETQYF	TGTGCTAGTGGTAAATCCAGTCGGGAGACCCAGTACTTC
TRBV14	15	-	TRBJ2-7	-	CASSQEGRQRGQQYF	TGTGCCAGCAGCCAAGAGGGGCGTCAGAGAGGCCAGCAGTACTTC
TRBV14	14	-	TRBJ1-2	few	CASSPRTDIYGYTF	TGTGCCAGCAGCCCAAGGACAGACATCTATGGCTACACCTTC
TRBV24-1	14	-	TRBJ1-4	-	CATSDDGQTEKLFF	TGTGCCACCAGTGATGACGGACAAACTGAAAAACTGTTTTTT
TRBV28	15	-	TRBJ2-7	-	CAGSFDRPSSYEQYF	TGTGCCGGCAGTTTTGACAGACCCAGCTCCTACGAGCAGTACTTC
TRBV29-1	13	-	TRBJ2-1	many	CSVEYSSYNEQFF	TGCAGCGTTGAGTACAGTTCCTACAATGAGCAGTTCTTC
TRBV12-3/TRBV12-4	16	-	TRBJ1-4	once	CASSPAGRPIIEKLFF	TGTGCCAGCAGTCCGGCGGGACGGCCCATTATTGAAAAACTGTTTTTT
TRBV7-9	15	TRBD2	TRBJ2-7	few	CASSPPRGSYNEQYF	TGTGCCAGCAGCCCTCCGCGGGGGTCCTACAATGAGCAGTACTTC
TRBV7-3	18	TRBD1	TRBJ2-6	few	CASSPGTGATRGANVLTF	TGTGCCAGCAGCCCCGGGACAGGGGCTACTAGGGGGGCCAACGTCCTGACTTTC
TRBV6-2/TRBV6-3	13	TRBD1	TRBJ2-1	-	CACRGTSYNEQFF	TGTGCCTGCAGGGGGACCTCCTACAATGAGCAGTTCTTC
TRBV5-5	15	-	TRBJ1-2	many	CASSLRAATNYGYTF	TGTGCCAGCAGCTTGCGGGCAGCAACTAACTATGGCTACACCTTC
TRBV15	12	-	TRBJ1-2	once	CATGTVSYGYTF	TGTGCCACCGGTACAGTTAGCTATGGCTACACCTTC
TRBV15	20	TRBD2	TRBJ2-4	few	CATSRDPGTNPSLAKNIQYF	TGTGCCACCAGCAGAGATCCCGGGACTAACCCCTCCTTAGCCAAAAACATTCAGTACTTC
TRBV20-1	15	TRBD2	TRBJ2-2	-	CSARSGTSSTGELFF	TGCAGTGCTAGATCCGGGACTAGTTCGACCGGGGAGCTGTTTTTT
TRBV25-1	15	TRBD2	TRBJ2-1	-	CASSDSGRALNEQFF	TGTGCCAGCAGTGATAGCGGGAGGGCCCTAAATGAGCAGTTCTTC
TRBV6-5	13	-	TRBJ2-7	-	CASSYARGNEQYF	TGTGCCAGCAGTTACGCTCGAGGGAACGAGCAGTACTTC
TRBV20-1	14	-	TRBJ2-3	-	CSARTGMGTDTQYF	TGCAGTGCTAGAACGGGGATGGGCACAGATACGCAGTATTTT
TRBV9	15	TRBD1	TRBJ1-1	-	CASSTPQGAITEAFF	TGTGCCAGCAGCACCCCCCAGGGGGCTATCACTGAAGCTTTCTTT
TRBV29-1	17	TRBD2	TRBJ2-1	few	CSVNRRRGTSHGNEQFF	TGCAGCGTGAACCGACGTCGGGGGACTAGCCATGGCAATGAGCAGTTCTTC
TRBV6-5	13	-	TRBJ2-1	-	CASSSSRRGEQFF	TGTGCCAGCAGTTCCAGTCGGAGGGGTGAGCAGTTCTTC
TRBV3-1	15	TRBD1	TRBJ2-1	-	CASSQRETGGDEQFF	TGTGCCAGCAGCCAGCGGGAGACAGGGGGAGATGAGCAGTTCTTC
TRBV11-2	15	-	TRBJ2-4	-	CASSLVVQSMGIQYF	TGTGCCAGCAGCTTAGTTGTCCAGTCTATGGGCATTCAGTACTTC
TRBV19	14	-	TRBJ1-2	-	CAGRRDQGGYGYTF	TGTGCCGGTAGGAGGGACCAGGGCGGCTATGGCTACACCTTC
TRBV7-2	16	-	TRBJ2-4	many	CASSLLTVTSSRSQYF	TGTGCCAGCAGCTTACTTACAGTAACCAGTAGTCGAAGCCAGTACTTC
TRBV15	16	-	TRBJ1-5	few	CATSRDPSRGNQPQHF	TGTGCCACCAGCAGGGACCCCTCCAGGGGCAATCAGCCCCAGCATTTT
TRBV4-1	16	-	TRBJ1-1	few	CASSQAWGSKNTEAFF	TGCGCCAGCAGCCAAGCGTGGGGCTCGAAGAACACTGAAGCTTTCTTT
TRBV4-3	17	-	TRBJ1-6	few	CASSQRDTNSYNSPLHF	TGCGCCAGCAGCCAAAGGGACACCAACTCCTATAATTCACCCCTCCACTTT
TRBV7-2	15	-	TRBJ1-6	few	CASSSFLVGGSPLHF	TGTGCCAGCAGTTCATTTTTGGTCGGGGGTTCACCCCTCCACTTT
TRBV29-1	12	-	TRBJ1-1	-	CSVDLTTGEAFF	TGCAGCGTTGACCTTACCACAGGGGAAGCTTTCTTT
TRBV7-2	18	TRBD2	TRBJ2-2	few	CASSLRTKGLVRNGELFF	TGTGCCAGCAGCCTACGAACAAAGGGACTAGTGAGGAACGGGGAGCTGTTTTTT
TRBV29-1	13	TRBD1	TRBJ1-1	few	CSAAGQQNTEAFF	TGCAGCGCCGCGGGACAGCAGAACACTGAAGCTTTCTTT
TRBV6-2/TRBV6-3	21	-	TRBJ1-6	once	CASKTTQGSTFKSSYNSPPHF	TGTGCCAGCAAAACTACGCAGGGATCGACTTTTAAGAGCTCCTATAATTCACCCCCCCACTTT
TRBV6-6	16	TRBD1	TRBJ2-1	few	CASSLTGTGTNNEQFF	TGTGCCAGCAGTTTGACCGGGACAGGGACAAACAATGAGCAGTTCTTC
TRBV20-1	15	-	TRBJ1-1	-	CSARRGTHMNTEAFF	TGCAGTGCTAGGAGAGGGACACACATGAACACTGAAGCTTTCTTT
TRBV5-1	15	-	TRBJ1-2	few	CASSLAEGGGYGYTF	TGCGCCAGCAGCTTGGCCGAGGGAGGAGGGTATGGCTACACCTTC
TRBV6-5	11	-	TRBJ1-1	-	CASITETEAFF	TGTGCCAGCATTACAGAAACTGAAGCTTTCTTT
TRBV6-2/TRBV6-3	13	-	TRBJ1-2	-	CASSDQGDDGYTF	TGTGCCAGCAGTGATCAGGGTGACGATGGCTACACCTTC
TRBV12-3/TRBV12-4	14	-	TRBJ1-4	-	CASSLKGRGEKLFF	TGTGCCAGCAGTTTAAAGGGAAGGGGTGAAAAACTGTTTTTT
TRBV4-3	16	-	TRBJ2-5	many	CASSQGMASLRETQYF	TGCGCCAGCAGCCAAGGAATGGCTAGCTTGCGGGAGACCCAGTACTTC
TRBV7-9	12	-	TRBJ2-1	-	CASSPTASEQFF	TGTGCCAGCAGCCCGACTGCGAGTGAGCAGTTCTTC
TRBV12-5	18	-	TRBJ2-1	-	CASGLDSWGGAYYNEQFF	TGTGCTAGTGGTTTGGACAGCTGGGGCGGGGCCTACTACAATGAGCAGTTCTTC
TRBV12-3/TRBV12-4	13	TRBD2	TRBJ2-3	-	CASRAAGADAQYF	TGTGCCAGCAGAGCGGCGGGAGCAGATGCGCAGTATTTT
TRBV29-1	12	-	TRBJ1-1	-	CSVSTANTEAFF	TGCAGCGTTTCGACAGCTAACACTGAAGCTTTCTTT
TRBV3-1	17	-	TRBJ1-4	few	CASSQEFTRRMGEKLFF	TGTGCCAGCAGCCAAGAGTTTACGCGGCGTATGGGTGAAAAACTGTTTTTT
TRBV12-3/TRBV12-4	15	TRBD1	TRBJ2-7	-	CASRRGTGDSHEQYF	TGTGCCAGCAGACGAGGGACAGGGGATAGCCACGAGCAGTACTTC
TRBV12-3/TRBV12-4	17	-	TRBJ1-4	few	CANRSRAYTATNEKLFF	TGTGCCAACAGAAGCCGGGCCTATACCGCAACTAATGAAAAACTGTTTTTT
TRBV20-1	14	TRBD1	TRBJ2-5	few	CSAPETGARETQYF	TGCAGTGCTCCGGAAACAGGGGCCCGAGAGACCCAGTACTTC
TRBV20-1	14	TRBD1	TRBJ2-5	-	CSASGTDSQETQYF	TGCAGTGCTAGTGGGACAGACTCTCAAGAGACCCAGTACTTC
TRBV5-1	18	-	TRBJ2-7	-	CASSLERGSKGSSYEQYF	TGCGCCAGCAGCTTGGAGAGGGGAAGCAAGGGTAGCTCCTACGAGCAGTACTTC